What follows are 26 T cell receptor beta chains derived from one specimen sequenced in a study of cytomegalovirus exposure and HLA in healthy donors. The PCR contained 60 Vbeta and 13 Jbeta primers. Libraries were prepared by immunoSEQ multiplex PCR; TCRdb keeps only in-frame clonotypes and omits some of them. This sample's clone table lists roughly 140,000 clones. The specimen was PBMCs. Receptors were obtained from a man aged 35-49 years in good health and CMV-seronegative.

The chain couples TRBV19 to TRBJ2-5; D may be TRBD1 (5 bases). The end of the DNA is better explained by TRBJ2-7, so the J call may be wrong. Looked up from germline, CDR1 is LNHDA and CDR2 is SQIVND (reference sequence). CDR3 length: 14 amino acids. The CDR3 DNA is TGTGCCAGTAAAAACAGGCCACTCGGTAACGAGCAGTACTTC. Its protein is CASKNRPLGNEQYF.

The rearrangement joins TRBV4-3 to TRBJ1-5, with D uncertain. Germline V lookup: CDR1 LGHNA, CDR2 YSLEER. Trimming left V 1 base short and J 10 bases short, with 8 bases between. This CDR3 is 12 amino acids long. The CDR3 spells CASSQGAGPQHF. The CDR3 bases are TGCGCCAGCAGCCAAGGTGCAGGTCCCCAGCATTTT.

The rearrangement uses TRBV6-1 and TRBJ1-1; D not certain. The CDR3 consists of 15 residues. The germline gives CDR1 MNHNS, CDR2 SASEGT. V lost 2 bases, J lost 4 bases, and 14 bases lay in between. The CDR3 region is CASSEILIGSTEAFF. As DNA, the CDR3 is TGTGCCAGCAGTGAAATCCTGATAGGGAGCACTGAAGCTTTCTTT.

The chain couples TRBV5-4 to TRBJ2-7; 8 bases match TRBD2. The ends lost 1 base at V and 3 bases at J; junction bases unmatched: 9. CDR1 is SGHNT and CDR2 is YYREEE in the germline V gene (reference sequence). This CDR3 has 16 residues. The CDR3: CASSLMAPGGGYEQYF. The CDR3 coding sequence is TGTGCCAGCAGCTTGATGGCCCCGGGGGGGGGCTACGAGCAGTACTTC.

The chain joins TRBV25-1 to TRBJ2-2; 7 bases match TRBD1. V dropped 7 bases and J dropped 2; count of bases not matched to a gene: 7. The germline V gene has CDR1 MGHDK and CDR2 SYGVNS. There are 15 residues in the CDR3. The CDR3 nucleotides are TGTGCCAGCACCCCGGGACAGAAAAACACCGGGGAGCTGTTTTTT. This translates into CASTPGQKNTGELFF. Complete variable domain (other parts from reference TRBV25-1 and TRBJ2-2): EADIYQTPRYLVIGTGKKITLECSQTMGHDKMYWYQQDPGMELHLIHYSYGVNSTEKGDLSSESTVSRIRTEHFPLTLESARPSHTSQYLCASTPGQKNTGELFFGEGSRLTVL.

CDR3 in DNA: TGTGCCAGCAGTACCGACAGGGTAGGCTACACCTTC. It translates to CASSTDRVGYTF. J is TRBJ1-2 and V is TRBV6-6, with 7 bases matching TRBD1. The CDR3 covers 12 residues. The trim removed 5 bases at V and 8 bases at J, leaving 5 bases unmatched. CDR1 is MNHNY and CDR2 is SVGAGI in the germline V gene (reference sequence).

V and J are TRBV5-1 and TRBJ2-1; the match to TRBD1 covers 7 bases. CDR1 is SGHRS and CDR2 is YFSETQ in the germline V gene. The V segment lost 4 bases and the J segment 8 bases; nucleotides outside the gene matches: 9. The CDR3 has 14 amino acids. CDR3 amino acids: CASSTGTVADEQFF. CDR3 coding DNA: TGCGCCAGCAGCACCGGGACAGTAGCCGATGAGCAGTTCTTC.

The V call is TRBV4-1, the J call TRBJ1-5, with a weak D call TRBD1 (5 bases). V was pared by 1 base and J by 3 bases, with 7 bases between. The germline CDR1 and CDR2 sequences are MGHRA and YSYEKL. The CDR3 covers 14 residues. CDR3 protein: CASSQGQLNQPQHF. The CDR3 DNA follows: TGCGCCAGCAGCCAAGGACAGCTCAATCAGCCCCAGCATTTT.

The CDR3 bases are TGTGCCAGCAGTTTATCTGCGGGGGGGCAGGATGAGCAGTTCTTC. Encoded protein: CASSLSAGGQDEQFF. The V gene is TRBV27, the J gene TRBJ2-1; TRBD2 aligns across 9 bases. There are 15 residues in the CDR3. Looked up from germline, CDR1 is MNHEY and CDR2 is SMNVEV (reference sequence). Trimming at V came to 0 bases and at J to 8 bases, leaving 5 bases not matched to a gene.

The rearrangement links TRBV6-5 to TRBJ2-7, with 7 bases aligning to TRBD2. Germline CDR1 reads MNHEY; CDR2 reads SVGAGI. V lost 0 bases to trimming and J lost 4 bases; unmatched junction nucleotides: 6. This CDR3 spans 15 amino acids. Here the CDR3 DNA reads TGTGCCAGCAGTTACTCAGCGGGACCCTATTACGAGCAGTACTTC. Translating gives CASSYSAGPYYEQYF.

In regard to this clone: The junction differs from germline at one of its ends, possibly a read error. The chain links TRBV28 to TRBJ2-3; 9 nucleotides agree with TRBD1. Germline V lookup: CDR1 MDHEN, CDR2 SYDVKM. The CDR3 has 16 amino acids. CDR3 residues: CASSKQGALRTDMQYF. CDR3 DNA: TGTGCCAGCAGTAAACAGGGGGCACTACGCACAGATATGCAGTATTTT.

The chain employs TRBV2 and TRBJ1-5, with 7 bases aligning to TRBD1. The CDR3 covers 15 residues. V was pared by 8 bases and J by 4 bases, with 11 bases of the junction left unmatched. Germline V CDR1 and CDR2: SNHLY, FYNNEI. CDR3 coding DNA: TGTGCCAGCGGATTCGGGACAGCCTCTAATCAGCCCCAGCATTTT. It specifies CASGFGTASNQPQHF.

The chain employs TRBV7-9 and TRBJ1-6; TRBD1 is a possible D gene (5 bases). V lost 2 bases, J lost 6 bases, and 11 bases lay in between. Germline V lookup: CDR1 SEHNR, CDR2 FQNEAQ (reference sequence). CDR3 size: 15 residues. The CDR3 protein is CASSLLPGGNSPLHF. CDR3 bases: TGTGCCAGCAGCTTACTCCCGGGGGGTAATTCACCCCTCCACTTT. The full variable domain, with the rest looked up from reference TRBV7-9 and TRBJ1-6, is DTGVSQNPRHKITKRGQNVTFRCDPISEHNRLYWYRQTLGQGPEFLTYFQNEAQLEKSRLLSDRFSAERPKGSFSTLEIQRTEQGDSAMYLCASSLLPGGNSPLHFGNGTRLTVT.

The chain employs TRBV2 and TRBJ1-4; TRBD1 agrees at 8 bases. Losses at the gene ends were 6 bases for V and 3 bases for J; bases not matched to a gene: 3. The CDR3 has 14 amino acids. Germline V gene sequence: CDR1 SNHLY, CDR2 FYNNEI. CDR3 loop: CASRYRGSNEKLFF. In nucleotides, the CDR3 is TGTGCCAGCAGGTACAGGGGGTCTAATGAAAAACTGTTTTTT.

The gene calls are TRBV11-2 and TRBJ2-1, with TRBD2 matching over 7 bases. The CDR3 has 19 amino acids. V shed 5 bases and J 5 bases; nucleotides not matched to a gene: 21. Looked up from germline, CDR1 is SGHAT and CDR2 is FQNNGV. The CDR3 coding sequence is TGTGCCAGCAGCCGGCTGCGGGAGCGGGGCGGCCGGGGGAACAATGAGCAGTTCTTC. Its translation: CASSRLRERGGRGNNEQFF.

The CDR3 is CASNQGIGYNEQFF. As DNA, the CDR3 is TGTGCCAGTAACCAGGGGATAGGCTACAATGAGCAGTTCTTC. The chain employs TRBV19 and TRBJ2-1; D is perhaps TRBD1 (6 bases). Germline-derived CDR1 and CDR2 are LNHDA and SQIVND (reference sequence). Trimming pared 7 bases from V and 3 bases from J, leaving 13 bases between. The length of the CDR3 is 14 residues.

As DNA, the CDR3 is TGTGCCAGCAGCTTAAGGCGGGGGGGCAGTGAGCAGTTCTTC. Translation gives CASSLRRGGSEQFF. This rearrangement joins TRBV7-2 to TRBJ2-1; 9 bases are shared with TRBD2. J was trimmed by 9 bases and V by 2 bases; bases with no gene match: 5. The CDR3 contains 14 residues. The V gene's germline CDR1 is SGHTA and CDR2 FQGNSA.

A word on this clone: Mismatch with germline at one junction end may stem from a read error. This chain connects TRBV19 to TRBJ1-6; 7 nucleotides line up with TRBD1. This CDR3 is built from 15 residues. Germline V CDR1 and CDR2: LNHDA, SQIVND (reference sequence). The CDR3: CASTADRRNNSPPHF. Written as DNA, the CDR3 is TGTGCCAGTACCGCGGACAGGCGCAATAATTCACCCCCCCACTTT. The full variable domain, with the rest looked up from reference TRBV19 and TRBJ1-6, is DGGITQSPKYLFRKEGQNVTLSCEQNLNHDAMYWYRQDPGQGLRLIYYSQIVNDFQKGDIAEGYSVSREKKESFPLTVTSAQKNPTAFYLCASTADRRNNSPPHFGNGTRLTVT.

The rearrangement uses TRBV6-5 and TRBJ1-2, with 7 bases matching TRBD1. Trimming removed 6 bases from V and 10 bases from J; junction bases left unmatched: 11. The CDR3 covers 13 residues. CDR1 and CDR2 (germline): MNHEY, SVGAGI. In nucleotides, the CDR3 is TGTGCCAGCAGGCCAACGATCACAGGGGTCTACACCTTC. Protein product: CASRPTITGVYTF.

The V and J genes are TRBV11-1 and TRBJ1-1; 8 bases map to TRBD1. This CDR3 spans 14 amino acids. Germline lookup yields CDR1 SGHAT and CDR2 FQDESV (reference sequence). V dropped 5 bases and J dropped 1; count of bases not matched to a gene: 3. The CDR3 region has the DNA TGTGCCAGCAGCCAGGGACAGGCGAACACTGAAGCTTTCTTT. Translating gives CASSQGQANTEAFF.

This rearrangement joins TRBV28 to TRBJ1-6; the match to TRBD1 covers 8 bases. Germline V gene lookup returns CDR1 MDHEN and CDR2 SYDVKM. The CDR3 runs to 15 residues. J lost 9 bases, V lost 2 bases, and 6 bases had no gene match. CDR3 residues: CASSLATGAGSPLHF. CDR3 DNA: TGTGCCAGCAGTTTAGCGACAGGGGCGGGTTCACCCCTCCACTTT.

The chain couples TRBV2 to TRBJ2-5; D might be TRBD1 (6 bases). This CDR3 is 13 amino acids long. V lost 6 bases, J lost 2 bases, and 10 bases lay in between. Per the germline V gene, CDR1 is SNHLY and CDR2 is FYNNEI. CDR3 in DNA: TGTGCCAGCAGATTGGACAGACAAGAGACCCAGTACTTC. Translated: CASRLDRQETQYF.

The J gene is TRBJ2-5, the V gene TRBV6-5; D is possibly TRBD2 (5 bases). This CDR3 comprises 14 residues. V dropped 0 bases and J dropped 11 bases, with 16 bases sitting between them. CDR1 is MNHEY and CDR2 is SVGAGI in the germline V gene. CDR3 DNA: TGTGCCAGCAGTTACTCGCCAGTACGTAGGGAGCAGTACTTC. Translated, it gives CASSYSPVRREQYF.

V gene TRBV9 combines with J gene TRBJ2-2; 11 nucleotides align to TRBD1. Germline-derived CDR1 and CDR2 are SGDLS and YYNGEE. The CDR3 runs to 17 residues. V shed 6 bases and J 0 bases; nucleotides not matched to a gene: 7. CDR3 residues: CASTPGTGGANTGELFF. In nucleotides, the CDR3 is TGTGCCAGCACCCCCGGGACAGGGGGGGCGAACACCGGGGAGCTGTTTTTT.

V gene TRBV7-6 combines with J gene TRBJ1-6; D is possibly TRBD1 (5 bases). The CDR3 totals 14 residues. Germline V gives CDR1 SGHVS, CDR2 FNYEAQ. The V and J ends lost 2 bases and 7 bases respectively, with 9 bases between them. The CDR3 region is CASSLFSGNSPLHF. DNA for the CDR3: TGTGCCAGCAGCTTATTCTCAGGGAATTCACCCCTCCACTTT. Complete variable domain (other parts from reference TRBV7-6 and TRBJ1-6): GAGVSQSPRYKVTKRGQDVALRCDPISGHVSLYWYRQALGQGPEFLTYFNYEAQQDKSGLPNDRFSAERPEGSISTLTIQRTEQRDSAMYRCASSLFSGNSPLHFGNGTRLTVT.

The genes are TRBV5-1 and TRBJ2-1; 7 bases agree with TRBD2. The J segment lost 9 bases and the V segment lost 3 bases, leaving 9 bases of the junction unmatched. Germline V gives CDR1 SGHRS, CDR2 YFSETQ. This CDR3 contains 14 residues. CDR3 nucleotide sequence: TGCGCCAGCAGCTCCTTGGGAGGGGCCATTGAGCAGTTCTTC. Protein product: CASSSLGGAIEQFF.